This T cell receptor beta chain was profiled in a study of long-term antiretroviral therapy in people with HIV (dated by TCRdb to between 2021 and 2024). For the study in its entirety: The earliest samples were collected approximately a decade before the 2015 WHO recommendation for immediate ART, a period when ART was typically delayed until CD4 counts fell. A retrospective serial study tested whether changes in peripheral blood TRB repertoire composition and diversity were associated with ART initiation and durable HIV suppression. Eleven of the 30 participants with HIV were female. A total of some 210 cryopreserved PBMC samples were contributed to the cohort by 30 adults with confirmed HIV infection, with samples collected serially over a mean of around 6 years (range 1-12). No cross-contamination during QIAcube processing was seen in test extractions of a monoclonal T-cell line run alongside 33 polyclonal samples.

Study-level results and caveats: CDR3 length ranges in HIV repertoires were narrower than in controls, and network structure suggested an antigen-experienced repertoire with only a slight naive shift after ART. Inferences about post-ART repertoire changes were limited because no data were available on ART adherence, viral resistance or therapy changes. Because cell numbers in pre-ART samples were limited, unsorted PBMC were profiled instead of sorted CD4+ and CD8+ T cells. The samples were dated from the mid-2000s to the late 2010s, and the ART regimens that were used may be less effective than current ART regimens. The repertoire was dominated across all time points by expanded TRB clones identified before ART initiation, although this dominance was seen to fluctuate and to decrease in many PLHIV after ART. Starting ART was linked to a significant rise in TRB diversity, yet even with long-term ART the diversity remained significantly lower than in transplant donor controls. Limited PBMC availability meant only the TCR beta chain was sequenced, without alpha chain pairing.

Ends trimmed: V by 6 bases, J by 8 bases; bases unmatched to a gene: 7. The germline V gene supplies CDR1 KGHSH and CDR2 LQKENI. The CDR3 holds 13 amino acids from the cysteine to the phenylalanine. Solely the CDR3 DNA is kept, with 39 bases framed from the first base. Participants were included only if at least one PBMC sample before ART initiation and at least two post-ART samples were available. Treatment was received in the United States of America by all participants with HIV. Before DNA extraction, cryopreserved samples containing 1-10 million PBMC were thawed and washed. At the time of the earliest PBMC sample, participants with HIV were aged between about 23 and 54 years. Each participant contributed PBMC samples from 1-4 timepoints before ART initiation and 2-8 timepoints after ART initiation, with a median of 7 samples. Serial HIV viral load, CD4+ T-cell count, ART history and demographic data were obtained for every participant. Genomic DNA was extracted from unsorted PBMC with a Qiagen kit on a QIAcube, processed in batches of 12 samples.

The immunoSEQ hsTCRB v3.0 assay was used at survey level resolution for TRB variable region sequencing. The target sequencing depth for TRB was about 40,000-55,000 T-cell genomes per sample. TRB libraries were pooled and sequenced on an Illumina MiSeq using a v3 150-cycle kit. In the original analysis: Repertoire analysis was performed in R inside a reproducible Nextflow workflow that covered QC, data transformation and analysis. Custom analyses were implemented in LymphoSeq2, an R package for AIRR-Seq data exploration. A few samples that produced fewer than 5000 total TRB sequences were removed, so some 190 HIV repertoires were analyzed. Of the 188 retained HIV repertoires, about 61 were collected before and 120 to 130 after ART initiation. Each repertoire was downsampled to 5000 TRB nucleotide sequences, and summary statistics were averaged across 100 downsampling iterations. TRB sequences were retained for analysis only if CDR3 regions of at least seven amino acids were present. Diversity was assessed using a clonality score derived from Shannon entropy and using the Gini coefficient. In the repertoire networks, any two of the top 5000 CDR3 amino acid sequences were linked whenever the two sequences differed by an edit distance of one. Antigen specificity groups and MHC restriction were predicted for TRB CDR3 amino acid sequences with GLIPH2. CDR3 amino acid sequences were matched against VDJdb and McPAS-TCR to flag known CMV, EBV, HIV or tissue antigen associations. Pre-ART, post-ART and control groups were compared with Wilcoxon signed-rank tests and Holm-Bonferroni correction. TCRdb re-hosts the immuneACCESS table, in-frame sequences only. Its copies lack some clones; in the studies checked, an unresolved V gene accounts for under half of them, and the cause for the rest is not known. D and trimming come from the DNA, and the V and J calls and clone size come from that table. The sample table lists around 21,000 clones, roughly 80% of them with a count of one. The leading ten clones occupy around 6% of the sample.

Regarding this clone: The antigen it recognizes is unknown. Per-nucleotide qualities are absent, and no much larger clonotype sits a single base away.

The receptor was isolated from a woman aged 30 to 39 with HIV. The source material was unsorted PBMCs, sampled 0.2 years after starting antiretroviral therapy. The chain is encoded by TRBV18 joined to TRBJ1-2; TRBD1 aligns with 9 central bases. The DNA sequence is as follows: TGTGCCAGCTCCCTCACAGGGGGCGAAGGCTACACCTTC. This translates into CASSLTGGEGYTF.